This TCR beta chain was retrieved from a study of post-analysis software for immune sequencing data. Study at large: Patients had relapsing-remitting, secondary progressive or progressive-relapsing multiple sclerosis; some lacked subtype. Study results and limitations: Included in a set of 5 or 6 TRBV segments more frequent in patients than controls were TRBV5-6, TRBV5-1 and TRBV20-1.

Carried by the TCR beta cDNA libraries were unique molecular identifiers. The T cell input of about 0.9 to 10 million gave about half a million cDNA molecules. TCRdb recomputed calls from the PCR reads with MiXCR, one row per CDR3 protein. Of hundreds of thousands of distinct CDR3 sequences listed, more than 30% are singletons. As for this clonotype: Its antigen remains unidentified.

Germline V gene sequence: CDR1 MNHEY, CDR2 SVGEGT. Trimming left V 7 bases short and J 2 bases short, with 17 bases between. CDR3 length equals 15 residues. The receptor was derived from a girl aged 2-15 years with multiple sclerosis. The gene calls are TRBV6-2 or TRBV6-3 and TRBJ2-5; maybe TRBD2 (6 bases). Sample: blood. The CDR3 coding sequence is TGTGCCAGCAATCCATTCACCGGGACTCAAGAGACCCAGTACTTC. Amino acid sequence: CASNPFTGTQETQYF.